The present T cell receptor beta chain was sequenced within a study of PD-L1 blockade in urothelial cancer (dated by TCRdb to about 2017). For the study in its entirety: All patients started therapy in the mid-2010s and received atezolizumab 1,200 mg intravenously every 3 weeks. Durable clinical benefit was achieved by nine patients and was not achieved by 20 patients. In the same patients who had TCR sequencing, pretreatment tumors also underwent whole exome sequencing and RNA sequencing. Pretreatment tumor samples and matched peripheral blood, collected serially before and after atezolizumab treatment, underwent TCR sequencing. Progression-free survival longer than 6 months counted as durable clinical benefit, and TCR features were additionally tested against both progression-free and overall survival. About nine tenths of the roughly 29 patients were males with bladder-origin urothelial cancer, and about 65% of the roughly 30 reported a prior smoking history. The study, an exploratory multi-omic analysis, examined somatic, immune and clinical correlates of response to PD-L1 blockade with atezolizumab in urothelial cancer. Pretreatment blood TCR-seq was available for around 29 patients, at least one posttreatment blood collection was obtained for around 25 patients, and tumor TCR-seq was available for around 25 patients. Blood samples were analyzed 3 weeks after the start of treatment (second dose) and 6 weeks after the start of treatment. Blood samples gave median yields of about 150,000 T cells and some 84,000 unique TCRs, along with a median clonality of 0.080. Patients had an ECOG performance status of 0 or 1 and had received between 0 and 3 prior chemotherapy regimens. The study at large found these results: Improved progression-free and overall survival was found to be associated with pretreatment peripheral blood TCR clonality below the median. Greater expansion of tumor-associated TCR clones in peripheral blood 3 weeks after the start of treatment was observed in patients with durable benefit (n of about 20, p = 0.022). Because the sample size was small (n of about 27) and many exploratory analyses were performed, the results are intended to be hypothesis-generating.

The intended sense of this specimen's time point label: pretreatment peripheral blood. A total of 25 to 30 patients with locally advanced or metastatic urothelial carcinoma, treated at Memorial Sloan Kettering on a trial protocol, made up the cohort. Peripheral blood mononuclear cells were collected from each patient pretreatment and during treatment, giving between 1 and 8 total time points per patient. The Qiagen DNeasy Blood extraction kit was used to purify genomic DNA from total PBMCs and tumor samples. PBMCs were collected pretreatment and during treatment, and were isolated and stored as previously described. About this clone: Its target antigen remains unknown. Per-base qualities were not stored, and no clone one base away is much larger.

Synthetic TCR analog templates were spiked into each PCR so that absolute template abundance could be estimated from read counts. The immunoSEQ assay was used to amplify TCRbeta CDR3 regions from genomic DNA with bias-controlled V and J gene primers. Sequencing of rearranged TCRbeta segments was performed at approximately 20X coverage. The paper's data handling went like this. Clustering was used to correct sequencing errors, and CDR3s were annotated against IMGT so that V, D and J genes could be assigned. Out-of-frame and stop-codon sequences were excluded, and only productive TCRbeta rearrangements were used in downstream analyses. Clonality was calculated as one minus the Shannon entropy normalized by the log of the number of unique productive sequences. Fisher's exact test with Benjamini-Hochberg correction, at a threshold of adjusted p below 0.01, was used to find clones that differed between time points or between blood and tumor. Imported from immuneACCESS, the table was reduced by TCRdb to in-frame sequences with V and J called. These copies leave out some clones; in studies compared against another copy, an unresolved V gene accounts for under half, and the cause of the remainder is not known. The D gene and trimming were derived from the DNA, and the V and J assignments and clone size from that table. The sample profile shows 45,000 to 55,000 clones; more than 80% of them were found once. The ten most abundant clones make up 1% to 1.5% of the sample.

The CDR3 measures 16 amino acids from cysteine to phenylalanine. CDR3 DNA only is kept here, 48 bases in frame from base 1. V loses 3 bases of germline sequence and J loses 4 bases, and the interval between the two ends is 17 bases. The germline V gene sets CDR1 to SGHTA and CDR2 to FQGNSA. The receptor was derived from a man aged 45-65 years with urothelial cancer. Here the sequenced sample was PBMCs, taken around atezolizumab (anti-PD-L1) treatment. The chain is made from TRBV7-2 and TRBJ2-3, with TRBD1 perhaps the D gene, on 5 matching bases. The CDR3 reads CASSFSGWGGADTQYF. The DNA sequence reads TGTGCCAGCAGCTTTTCCGGGTGGGGCGGCGCAGATACGCAGTATTTT.